This entry features one TCR beta chain sequence. The antigen remains undetermined. The sample belongs to a study of T cell repertoires in cytomegalovirus infection. One entry per CDR3 protein results from TCRdb running MiXCR on the reads. The repertoire holds hundreds of thousands of distinct CDR3 sequences, with approximately 31% as singletons. Germline V lookup: CDR1 SGHTA, CDR2 FQGNSA. The CDR3 has 14 amino acids. The V and J ends lost 1 base and 6 bases, in that order; junction bases with no gene match: 5. The source was cultured CD8+ T cells from PBMCs, collected from culture after CMV antigen stimulation. The rearrangement links TRBV7-2 to TRBJ1-1; 7 nucleotides align to TRBD1. This clonotype was obtained from a human donor in good health (CMV status not recorded). Some clones in this sample may be carry-over from other donors' samples. The CDR3 loop is CASSLDGTGAEAFF. The CDR3 DNA sequence: TGTGCCAGCAGCTTAGACGGTACAGGGGCTGAAGCTTTCTTT.